This T cell receptor beta chain comes out of a study of blood T cell repertoires in COVID-19. In the source study's methods: Nucleated cell number was recorded as an estimate derived from reference gene primer amplification. Produced via immunoSEQ multiplex PCR; TCRdb's table is partial and in-frame only. V and J calls and clone size follow that table, whereas D and trimming were derived from the DNA. Seen here are fewer than 250,000 clones, 81% observed once, and the top ten hold 8.9%. Germline V gene sequence: CDR1 MNHEY, CDR2 SVGEGT. The germline V and J ends were trimmed by 4 bases and 0 bases, with 10 bases remaining between them. The CDR3 loop spans 15 amino acids.

This sequence joins TRBV6-2 or TRBV6-3 and TRBJ1-3; no definite D call. The sequence derives from a woman aged 45-65 years with acute COVID-19. The specimen sequenced was PBMCs or T cells enriched from blood (not recorded which). The CDR3 DNA is TGTGCCAGCAGTTTCAGAGGGTACTCTGGAAACACCATATATTTT. Translating gives CASSFRGYSGNTIYF.